The 21 T cell receptor beta chains in this list originate from one sample, sequenced in a study of blood T cell repertoires in COVID-19. Assay: immunoSEQ multiplex PCR; the TCRdb copy retains only in-frame clones and omits some. The sample has about 150,000 clones, around 80% seen once; the top ten hold 13% to 15%. Sequences were obtained from peripheral blood. Receptors originate from a human donor with acute or convalescent COVID-19. The donor label of this sample is uncertain.

This clone has just a few counts. The chain uses TRBV2 and TRBJ2-3; TRBD1 is a possible D gene (7 bases). Germline V CDR1 and CDR2: SNHLY, FYNNEI. CDR3 length equals 14 residues. Trimming took 8 bases from V and 8 from J, leaving 20 bases between them. CDR3 sequence reads: CASHFQGGTATQYF. The CDR3 nucleotides are TGTGCCAGCCACTTCCAGGGGGGTACGGCTACGCAGTATTTT.

The chain joins TRBV6-5 to TRBJ2-7; perhaps TRBD1 as D (6 bases). Germline-derived CDR1 and CDR2 are MNHEY and SVGAGI. The CDR3 is 14 amino acids. Trimming cost V 11 bases and J 2 bases, with 19 bases left between them. The CDR3 loop is CASRREQGTYEQYF. Here the CDR3 DNA reads TGTGCCTCGAGGAGAGAACAGGGTACCTACGAGCAGTACTTC.

CDR3: CASSLQGVNTEAFF. The CDR3 DNA reads TGTGCCAGCAGCTTACAGGGAGTTAACACTGAAGCTTTCTTT. The V and J genes are TRBV5-4 and TRBJ1-1, with D maybe TRBD1 (6 bases). Germline values: CDR1 SGHNT, CDR2 YYREEE (reference sequence). This CDR3 region has 14 residues. Trimming stripped 2 bases from V and 2 bases from J, with 10 bases between.

The V gene is TRBV9, the J gene TRBJ1-3; 7 nucleotides align to TRBD1. CDR3 length equals 17 residues. Germline CDR1 and CDR2: SGDLS and YYNGEE. J was trimmed by 0 bases and V by 2 bases; bases with no gene match: 8. Here the CDR3 DNA reads TGTGCCAGCAGCGTCACAGGGGCGGCCGACTCTGGAAACACCATATATTTT. Translation: CASSVTGAADSGNTIYF. The entire variable domain, with the rest obtained from reference TRBV9 and TRBJ1-3, is as follows: DSGVTQTPKHLITATGQRVTLRCSPRSGDLSVYWYQQSLDQGLQFLIQYYNGEERAKGNILERFSAQQFPDLHSELNLSSLELGDSALYFCASSVTGAADSGNTIYFGEGSWLTVV.

The rearrangement links TRBV6-6 to TRBJ2-3; 11 bases fit TRBD2. V was pared by 0 bases and J by 6 bases, with 5 bases of the junction left unmatched. Germline V gene sequence: CDR1 MNHNY, CDR2 SVGAGI (reference sequence). The CDR3 runs to 16 residues. CDR3: CASSYSGSGGADTQYF. As DNA, the CDR3 is TGTGCCAGCAGTTACTCGGGTAGCGGGGGGGCGGATACGCAGTATTTT.

This clone was observed a handful of times. The sample contains more than one DNA sequence encoding this CDR3. V usage is TRBV30 and J usage is TRBJ1-2; possibly TRBD1 for D (6 bases). V gave up 0 bases and J gave up 5 bases, with 10 bases separating them. Looked up from germline, CDR1 is GTSNPN and CDR2 is SVGIG (reference sequence). The CDR3 runs to 13 residues. CDR3 bases: TGTGCCTGGAGTGTACAGGGCTCTTATGGCTACACCTTC. Translating gives CAWSVQGSYGYTF.

V is TRBV4-3 and J is TRBJ2-3, with TRBD1 matching over 9 bases. Per germline, CDR1 LGHNA and CDR2 YSLEER. V shed 3 bases and J 2 bases; nucleotides not matched to a gene: 3. The CDR3 consists of 15 residues. CDR3 DNA sequence: TGCGCCAGCAGCCATGGACAGGGGTTCACAGATACGCAGTATTTT. Protein sequence: CASSHGQGFTDTQYF.

The chain employs TRBV27 and TRBJ2-5; D is perhaps TRBD2 (5 bases). Germline CDR1 MNHEY, CDR2 SMNVEV (reference sequence). Deletions cut 0 bases from V and 1 base from J, with 15 bases between. CDR3 length equals 17 residues. This CDR3 is CASSLSGLRRSQETQYF. The CDR3 DNA sequence: TGTGCCAGCAGTTTATCCGGACTCAGGAGGTCCCAAGAGACCCAGTACTTC.

The chain recombines TRBV19 with TRBJ1-1; 8 nucleotides match TRBD1. The junction had 0 bases not matched to a gene; V was cut back by 2 bases and J by 4 bases. Germline loops: CDR1 LNHDA, CDR2 SQIVND (reference sequence). This CDR3 region has 13 residues. CDR3 coding DNA: TGTGCCAGTAGTATACAGGGGGCCACTGAAGCTTTCTTT. This gives the protein CASSIQGATEAFF.

This chain uses TRBV19 with TRBJ2-1; 8 bases align to TRBD1. This CDR3 contains 17 residues. Germline V gene sequence: CDR1 LNHDA, CDR2 SQIVND (reference sequence). With 5 bases clipped from V and 1 base from J, the junction kept 10 bases outside the gene matches. The CDR3 coding sequence is TGTGCCAGTAGTCCAGGGGGCGGGTTCAGGTCCTACAATGAGCAGTTCTTC. Encoded protein: CASSPGGGFRSYNEQFF.

This clone was counted between two and nine times. Distinct nucleotide sequences in the sample also encode this CDR3. The genes are TRBV9 and TRBJ1-1, with a weak D call TRBD1 (5 bases). The germline CDR1 and CDR2 sequences are SGDLS and YYNGEE. V dropped 0 bases and J dropped 1 base, with 7 bases sitting between them. This CDR3 contains 14 residues. The CDR3 DNA reads TGTGCCAGCAGCGTAGCCGGACAGAACACTGAAGCTTTCTTT. It translates to CASSVAGQNTEAFF. Complete variable domain (other parts from reference TRBV9 and TRBJ1-1): DSGVTQTPKHLITATGQRVTLRCSPRSGDLSVYWYQQSLDQGLQFLIQYYNGEERAKGNILERFSAQQFPDLHSELNLSSLELGDSALYFCASSVAGQNTEAFFGQGTRLTVV.

This chain uses TRBV5-4 with TRBJ2-2; 12 bases are a match to TRBD2. Per germline, CDR1 SGHNT and CDR2 YYREEE (reference sequence). The junction had 12 bases not matched to a gene; V was cut back by 0 bases and J by 3 bases. The CDR3 spans 20 residues. The CDR3 DNA reads as TGTGCCAGCAGCTTGGTTCAGTCTCTAGCGGGGGGGCCTGACACCGGGGAGCTGTTTTTT. This codes for CASSLVQSLAGGPDTGELFF.

The rearrangement joins TRBV6-5 to TRBJ2-2; possible D gene TRBD2, 5 bases. Per germline, CDR1 MNHEY and CDR2 SVGAGI. V was shortened by 6 bases and J by 0 bases, with 11 bases between the two germline ends. The CDR3 contains 15 residues. This CDR3 is CASRRAYSNTGELFF. The CDR3 bases are TGTGCCAGCAGGAGGGCCTATTCGAACACCGGGGAGCTGTTTTTT.

The table lists this clone with a count of one. V usage is TRBV19 and J usage is TRBJ1-1; 10 bases line up with TRBD1. This CDR3 comprises 16 residues. Germline CDR1 LNHDA, CDR2 SQIVND (reference sequence). Trimming at V came to 8 bases and at J to 4 bases, leaving 13 bases not matched to a gene. The CDR3 loop reads CASADPGTGVFTEAFF. CDR3 bases: TGTGCCAGTGCTGACCCCGGGACAGGGGTTTTCACTGAAGCTTTCTTT.

The chain links TRBV19 to TRBJ2-7; 11 positions agree with TRBD1. Trimming removed 6 bases from V and 4 bases from J; junction bases left unmatched: 8. The CDR3 spans 15 residues. Germline values: CDR1 LNHDA, CDR2 SQIVND (reference sequence). The CDR3 loop reads CASRDGQGAKYEQYF. The CDR3 bases are TGTGCCAGTAGAGACGGACAGGGGGCGAAGTACGAGCAGTACTTC.

The gene calls are TRBV12-3 or TRBV12-4 and TRBJ1-2; possible D gene TRBD1, 6 bases. This CDR3 region has 12 residues. V lost 4 bases and J lost 8, with 11 bases in between. This chain's CDR3 is CASSWDTIGYTF. CDR3 DNA sequence: TGTGCCAGCAGTTGGGACACCATAGGCTACACCTTC.

The chain uses TRBV14 and TRBJ1-5, with 9 bases identical to TRBD1. Unmatched junction bases numbered 4, after V lost 2 bases and J lost 5 bases. Germline V gives CDR1 SGHDN, CDR2 FVKESK. This CDR3 spans 15 amino acids. The CDR3 is CASSQPQGADQPQHF. The CDR3 nucleotides read TGTGCCAGCAGCCAACCACAGGGGGCGGATCAGCCCCAGCATTTT.

The J gene is TRBJ2-2, the V gene TRBV28; 12 bases agree with TRBD2. Germline V gene data show CDR1 as MDHEN and CDR2 as SYDVKM. The CDR3 covers 16 residues. Trimming took 6 bases from V and 4 from J; bases not matched to a gene: 6. The CDR3 loop reads CASSLPTSGGTGELFF. The DNA for the CDR3 is TGTGCCAGCAGCTTGCCGACTAGCGGGGGCACCGGGGAGCTGTTTTTT.

The chain couples TRBV5-6 to TRBJ2-2, with 8 bases aligning to TRBD1. Germline V gene data show CDR1 as SGHDT and CDR2 as YYEEEE. The CDR3 consists of 16 residues. V shed 4 bases and J 1 base; nucleotides not matched to a gene: 6. The CDR3 bases are TGTGCCAGCAGCCCGTGGACAGGGAAGAACACCGGGGAGCTGTTTTTT. This translates into CASSPWTGKNTGELFF.

In DNA form, the CDR3 reads TGTGCCTGGGACAGGGGGCTTTCCCCCGGGGAGCTGTTTTTT. Its translation is CAWDRGLSPGELFF. J is TRBJ2-2 and V is TRBV30, with 10 bases fitting TRBD1. The trim removed 5 bases at V and 6 bases at J, leaving 6 bases unmatched. CDR1 is GTSNPN and CDR2 is SVGIG in the germline V gene (reference sequence). This CDR3 is 14 amino acids long.

This clone was counted a few times. The chain has TRBV19 and TRBJ1-6; weak D call: TRBD1 (5 bases). Germline-derived CDR1 and CDR2 are LNHDA and SQIVND (reference sequence). The V end was cut by 3 bases, the J end by 10 bases, with 13 bases between. This CDR3 comprises 14 residues. The CDR3 is CASSMYADISPLHF. The CDR3 bases are TGTGCCAGTAGTATGTACGCGGACATATCACCCCTCCACTTT.